The 18 T cell receptor beta chains in this list originate from one sample, sequenced in a study of blood T cell repertoires in COVID-19. TCRdb's table, derived via immunoSEQ multiplex PCR, lists solely in-frame clones and lacks some. The sample holds about 500,000 clones, about 88% seen once. Sequencing input: peripheral blood. The receptor set was obtained from a young man with COVID-19, enrolled during active disease.

The V gene is TRBV6-5, the J gene TRBJ2-1; 11 bases map to TRBD1. The germline V gene has CDR1 MNHEY and CDR2 SVGAGI. This CDR3 is built from 14 residues. The ends lost 6 bases at V and 5 bases at J; junction bases unmatched: 3. In nucleotides, the CDR3 is TGTGCCAGCAGAAGGACAGGGGGCCACAATGAGCAGTTCTTC. This gives the protein CASRRTGGHNEQFF.

The chain couples TRBV5-6 to TRBJ2-5, with 11 bases fitting TRBD2. Germline V CDR1 and CDR2: SGHDT, YYEEEE. The CDR3 consists of 15 residues. The trim removed 5 bases at V and 4 bases at J, leaving 7 bases unmatched. CDR3 region: CASRGGLAVGETQYF. CDR3 sequence (DNA): TGTGCCAGCAGGGGGGGACTAGCGGTAGGAGAGACCCAGTACTTC.

The chain combines TRBV6-1 with TRBJ2-5; the match to TRBD2 covers 11 bases. V gave up 4 bases and J gave up 1 base; unmatched junction bases: 8. The CDR3 consists of 17 residues. Looked up from germline, CDR1 is MNHNS and CDR2 is SASEGT. The CDR3 reads CASSAQLAGESQETQYF. The CDR3 DNA is TGTGCCAGCAGTGCCCAACTAGCGGGAGAGAGCCAAGAGACCCAGTACTTC.

This chain connects TRBV5-1 to TRBJ2-1; TRBD2 matches at 7 bases. J was trimmed by 5 bases and V by 4 bases; bases with no gene match: 6. CDR1 is SGHRS, CDR2 YFSETQ, per germline. The CDR3 extends over 14 amino acids. The CDR3 DNA reads as TGCGCCAGCAGCCCTGAGCGGGAACACAATGAGCAGTTCTTC. It yields the protein CASSPEREHNEQFF.

The chain has TRBV4-1 and TRBJ2-7, with D possibly being TRBD1 (6 bases). V dropped 0 bases and J dropped 0 bases, with 9 bases sitting between them. The V gene's germline CDR1 is MGHRA and CDR2 YSYEKL. The CDR3 extends over 15 amino acids. CDR3 DNA: TGCGCCAGCAGCCAAGAGACGGACAGCTCCTACGAGCAGTACTTC. Its translation is CASSQETDSSYEQYF.

The gene calls are TRBV9 and TRBJ2-2; D unclear. Per the germline V gene, CDR1 is SGDLS and CDR2 is YYNGEE. The CDR3 is made up of 12 amino acids. Trimming cost V 4 bases and J 6 bases, with 7 bases left between them. The CDR3 loop is CASSSQPGELFF. The CDR3 nucleotides read TGTGCCAGCAGCTCACAGCCCGGGGAGCTGTTTTTT.

The rearrangement uses TRBV25-1 and TRBJ2-3, with TRBD2 as a possible D gene (5 bases). Deletions cut 2 bases from V and 2 bases from J, with 11 bases between. The germline CDR1 and CDR2 sequences are MGHDK and SYGVNS. The CDR3 sequence is 15 residues long. The CDR3 DNA sequence: TGTGCCAGCAGTGAACTCGGACTTATCACAGATACGCAGTATTTT. It is translated as CASSELGLITDTQYF.

This chain links TRBV5-1 with TRBJ2-1, with 13 bases matching TRBD2. Germline-derived CDR1 and CDR2 are SGHRS and YFSETQ. V shed 5 bases, J shed 8 bases, and the junction held 4 bases outside the gene matches. CDR3 length: 14 residues. This CDR3 is CASRRTSGRDEQFF. The CDR3 nucleotides are TGCGCCAGCAGGAGGACTAGCGGGAGAGATGAGCAGTTCTTC.

The chain is built from TRBV5-1 and TRBJ1-1; the D gene is possibly TRBD1 (6 bases). The CDR3 extends over 13 amino acids. Between the trimmed V and J ends, which lost 4 bases and 4 bases, there was a span of 11 bases. The germline CDR1 and CDR2 sequences are SGHRS and YFSETQ. The CDR3 nucleotides are TGCGCCAGCAGCGTAGGACAGCGCACTGAAGCTTTCTTT. This sequence encodes CASSVGQRTEAFF.

This rearrangement joins TRBV5-4 to TRBJ2-1; tentatively, D is TRBD1 (6 bases). V lost 7 bases to trimming and J lost 7 bases, with 15 bases between them. Germline-derived CDR1 and CDR2 are SGHNT and YYREEE (reference sequence). CDR3 size: 13 residues. The CDR3 reads CASFSTGWNEQFF. CDR3 sequence (DNA): TGTGCCAGCTTTAGTACAGGGTGGAATGAGCAGTTCTTC.

This sequence joins TRBV12-5 and TRBJ1-4, with D unresolved. V shed 5 bases and J shed 4 bases, with 11 bases lying between them. Germline V gene lookup returns CDR1 LGHNT and CDR2 FRNRAP. The CDR3 has 14 residues. CDR3 protein: CASGPPPGNEKLFF. CDR3 bases: TGTGCTAGTGGTCCCCCCCCCGGTAATGAAAAACTGTTTTTT.

The chain couples TRBV2 to TRBJ1-1, with D unclear. CDR1 is SNHLY and CDR2 is FYNNEI in the germline V gene. V was clipped by 4 bases and J by 0 bases, with 6 bases between them. This CDR3 comprises 13 residues. The CDR3 loop reads CASSGGMNTEAFF. Here the CDR3 DNA reads TGTGCCAGCAGTGGCGGCATGAACACTGAAGCTTTCTTT.

The V call is TRBV3-1 (or the pseudogene TRBV3-2), the J call TRBJ1-6; D is unclear. Trimming removed 3 bases at V and 8 bases at J, with 8 bases between. The length of the CDR3 is 13 residues. Germline V gene sequence: CDR1 LGHDT, CDR2 YNNKEL (reference sequence). CDR3 loop: CASSQAQDSPLHF. The DNA for the CDR3 is TGTGCCAGCAGCCAGGCCCAGGATTCACCCCTCCACTTT.

This clone was seen more than once but under ten times. This rearrangement joins TRBV7-2 to TRBJ2-3; 15 nucleotides align to TRBD2. With V trimmed by 5 bases and J by 2 bases, 5 bases remained unmatched. The CDR3 spans 17 residues. Per the germline V gene, CDR1 is SGHTA and CDR2 is FQGNSA. The CDR3 region is CASSTGTSGRITDTQYF. CDR3 coding DNA: TGTGCCAGCAGCACTGGGACTAGCGGGAGGATCACAGATACGCAGTATTTT.

The chain recombines TRBV25-1 with TRBJ1-5, with a weak D call TRBD1 (5 bases). The length of the CDR3 is 16 residues. The V gene's germline CDR1 is MGHDK and CDR2 SYGVNS. V lost 2 bases and J 4 bases, leaving 15 bases between the germline ends. In DNA form, the CDR3 reads TGTGCCAGCAGTGAAGATGGCCCAGGGAGGAATCAGCCCCAGCATTTT. This encodes CASSEDGPGRNQPQHF.

The V gene is TRBV19, the J gene TRBJ2-1, with TRBD1 identical over 8 bases. Unmatched junction bases numbered 13, after V lost 4 bases and J lost 8 bases. The CDR3 totals 16 residues. Germline assignment: CDR1 LNHDA and CDR2 SQIVND (reference sequence). In nucleotides, the CDR3 is TGTGCCAGTAGTAATCTAGACAGGGGCGTTTACGATGAGCAGTTCTTC. Its protein product is CASSNLDRGVYDEQFF.

This clone was picked up one time. V gene TRBV19 combines with J gene TRBJ2-7; TRBD2 matches 11 bases. There are 14 residues in the CDR3. The junction had 8 bases not matched to a gene; V was cut back by 7 bases and J by 6 bases. From germline, CDR1 is LNHDA and CDR2 SQIVND (reference sequence). The CDR3, as DNA: TGTGCCAGTATAGGGACTAGCGGAGGGGGCGAGCAGTACTTC. Its protein is CASIGTSGGGEQYF. The variable domain in full, with the rest retrieved from reference TRBV19 and TRBJ2-7, is DGGITQSPKYLFRKEGQNVTLSCEQNLNHDAMYWYRQDPGQGLRLIYYSQIVNDFQKGDIAEGYSVSREKKESFPLTVTSAQKNPTAFYLCASIGTSGGGEQYFGPGTRLTVT.

This clone appeared a single time. This chain links TRBV3-1 (or the pseudogene TRBV3-2) with TRBJ2-1, with TRBD1 identical over 8 bases. The CDR3 spans 12 residues. Trimming removed 5 bases from V and 8 bases from J; junction bases left unmatched: 2. Per germline, CDR1 LGHDT and CDR2 YNNKEL (reference sequence). The CDR3 protein is CASSYRGDEQFF. The CDR3 DNA sequence: TGTGCCAGCAGCTACAGGGGGGATGAGCAGTTCTTC.